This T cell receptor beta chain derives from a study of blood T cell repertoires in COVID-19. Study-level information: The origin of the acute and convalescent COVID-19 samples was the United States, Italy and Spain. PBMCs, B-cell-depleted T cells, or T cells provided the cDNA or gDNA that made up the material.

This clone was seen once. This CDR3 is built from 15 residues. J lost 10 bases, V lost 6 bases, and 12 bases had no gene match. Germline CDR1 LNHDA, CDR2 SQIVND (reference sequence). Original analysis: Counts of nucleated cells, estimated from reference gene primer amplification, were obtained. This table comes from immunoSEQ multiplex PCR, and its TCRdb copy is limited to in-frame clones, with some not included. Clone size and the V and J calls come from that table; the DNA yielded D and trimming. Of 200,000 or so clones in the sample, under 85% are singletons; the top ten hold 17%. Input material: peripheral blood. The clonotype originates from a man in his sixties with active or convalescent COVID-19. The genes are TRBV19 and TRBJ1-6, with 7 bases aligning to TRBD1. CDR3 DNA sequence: TGTGCCAGTAGGACCGGGACAGAAAGGACGTCACCCCTCCACTTT. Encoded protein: CASRTGTERTSPLHF. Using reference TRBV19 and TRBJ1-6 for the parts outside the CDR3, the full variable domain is DGGITQSPKYLFRKEGQNVTLSCEQNLNHDAMYWYRQDPGQGLRLIYYSQIVNDFQKGDIAEGYSVSREKKESFPLTVTSAQKNPTAFYLCASRTGTERTSPLHFGNGTRLTVT.